This T cell receptor beta chain is from a study of T cells after yellow fever vaccination. This CDR3 contains 12 residues. Per the germline V gene, CDR1 is SNHLY and CDR2 is FYNNEI. V was pared by 6 bases and J by 8 bases, with 10 bases between. This clonotype was seen repeatedly, ten times or more. No antigen is known for it. Study-level points and caveats: Once the booster was given, most primary-vaccination clones reappeared, at approximately 97% for CD4 and over 75% for CD8. The secondary response showed a weaker magnitude and a faster peak, day 5 versus 15.

Generation of TCR cDNA used 5'RACE template switching (which added a universal primer site and UMIs). One entry per CDR3 protein results from TCRdb running MiXCR on the 5' RACE reads. Of roughly 120,000 distinct CDR3 sequences listed, about 7% are singletons. Here the sequenced sample was CD4+ T cells sorted from PBMCs, taken less than 11 days after the first yellow fever vaccination. This chain joins TRBV2 and TRBJ1-4; D is unclear. The TCR originated in a man aged 18 to 29 who received the YFV17D yellow fever vaccine. This chain's CDR3 is CASRSVGEKLFF. CDR3 DNA sequence: TGTGCCAGCAGGTCGGTTGGAGAAAAACTGTTTTTT.